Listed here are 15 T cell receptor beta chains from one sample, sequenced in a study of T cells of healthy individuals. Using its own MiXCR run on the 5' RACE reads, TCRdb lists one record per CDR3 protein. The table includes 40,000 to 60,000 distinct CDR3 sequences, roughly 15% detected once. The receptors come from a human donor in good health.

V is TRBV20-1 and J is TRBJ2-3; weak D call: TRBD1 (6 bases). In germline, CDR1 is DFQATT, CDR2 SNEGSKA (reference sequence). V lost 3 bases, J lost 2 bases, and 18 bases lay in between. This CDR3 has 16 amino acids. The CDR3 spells CSASPPSTGFTDTQYF. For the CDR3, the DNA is TGCAGTGCTAGTCCCCCGTCGACAGGCTTCACAGATACGCAGTATTTT.

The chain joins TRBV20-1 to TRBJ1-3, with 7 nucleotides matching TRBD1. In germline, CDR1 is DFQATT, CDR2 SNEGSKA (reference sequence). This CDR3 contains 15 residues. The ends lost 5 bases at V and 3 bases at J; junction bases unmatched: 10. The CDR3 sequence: CSARTTGQNGNTIYF. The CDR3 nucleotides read TGCAGTGCTCGGACCACGGGACAGAATGGAAACACCATATATTTT.

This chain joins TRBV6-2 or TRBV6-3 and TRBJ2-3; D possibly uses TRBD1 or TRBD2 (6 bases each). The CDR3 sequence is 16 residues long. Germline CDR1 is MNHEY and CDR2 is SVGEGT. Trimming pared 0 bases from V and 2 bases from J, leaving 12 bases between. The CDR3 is CASSYSSRGPTDTQYF. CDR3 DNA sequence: TGTGCCAGCAGTTACTCGTCCCGGGGGCCCACAGATACGCAGTATTTT.

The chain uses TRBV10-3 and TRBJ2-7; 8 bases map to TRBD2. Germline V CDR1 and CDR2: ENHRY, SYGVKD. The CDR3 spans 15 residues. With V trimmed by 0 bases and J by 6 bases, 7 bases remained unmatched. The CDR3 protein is CAISESHGTRVEQYF. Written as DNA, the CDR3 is TGTGCCATCAGTGAGTCACACGGGACTAGAGTCGAGCAGTACTTC.

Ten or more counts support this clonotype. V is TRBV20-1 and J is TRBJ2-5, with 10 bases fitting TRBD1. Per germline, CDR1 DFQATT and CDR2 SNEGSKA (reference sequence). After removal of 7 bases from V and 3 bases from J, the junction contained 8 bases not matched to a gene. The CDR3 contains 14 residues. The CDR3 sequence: CSGEAGTGEETQYF. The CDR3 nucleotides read TGCAGTGGAGAAGCCGGGACAGGGGAAGAGACCCAGTACTTC.

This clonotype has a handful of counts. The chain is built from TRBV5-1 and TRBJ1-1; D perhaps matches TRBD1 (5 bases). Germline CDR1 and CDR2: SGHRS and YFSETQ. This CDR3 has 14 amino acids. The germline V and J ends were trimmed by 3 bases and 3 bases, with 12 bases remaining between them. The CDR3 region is CASSSPGRDTEAFF. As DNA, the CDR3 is TGCGCCAGCAGCTCTCCGGGACGGGACACTGAAGCTTTCTTT.

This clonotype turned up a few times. The CDR3 sequence: CASKAGGRETQYF. CDR3 nucleotides: TGTGCCAGTAAAGCGGGAGGGAGAGAGACCCAGTACTTC. The V call is TRBV7-2, the J call TRBJ2-5, with TRBD2 matching 10 bases. The germline V gene encodes CDR1 SGHTA and CDR2 FQGNSA. The CDR3 is 13 amino acids. J gave up 4 bases and V 9 bases, and 5 bases lay outside the gene matches.

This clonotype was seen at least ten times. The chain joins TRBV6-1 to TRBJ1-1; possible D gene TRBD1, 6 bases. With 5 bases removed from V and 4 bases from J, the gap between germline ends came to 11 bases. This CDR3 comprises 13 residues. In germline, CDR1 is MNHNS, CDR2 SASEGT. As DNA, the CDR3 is TGTGCCAGCAGTATGGGAGGGGGCACTGAAGCTTTCTTT. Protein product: CASSMGGGTEAFF.

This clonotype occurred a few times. The CDR3 coding sequence is TGTGCCAGCAGCTTCGCCCGGGGGGCTCGTGAGACCCAGTACTTC. This sequence encodes CASSFARGARETQYF. J is TRBJ2-5 and V is TRBV7-3; possible D gene TRBD2, 7 bases. The CDR3 runs to 15 residues. Germline V gene lookup returns CDR1 SGHTA and CDR2 FQGTGA. Trimming removed 3 bases at V and 5 bases at J, with 16 bases between.

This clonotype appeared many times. The DNA for the CDR3 is TGTGCCAGCAGCTCCGGGACAGTATGGGGGAAGCCCCAGCATTTT. This encodes CASSSGTVWGKPQHF. The chain has TRBV7-9 and TRBJ1-5, with TRBD1 identical over 7 bases. The CDR3 consists of 15 residues. Germline values: CDR1 SEHNR, CDR2 FQNEAQ (reference sequence). Trimming removed 4 bases from V and 8 bases from J; junction bases left unmatched: 11.

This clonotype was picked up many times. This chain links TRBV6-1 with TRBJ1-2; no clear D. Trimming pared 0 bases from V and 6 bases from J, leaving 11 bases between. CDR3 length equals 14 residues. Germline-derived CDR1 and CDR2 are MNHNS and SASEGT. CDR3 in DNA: TGTGCCAGCAGTGAAGCGCAAGGGATTGATGGCTACACCTTC. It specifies CASSEAQGIDGYTF.

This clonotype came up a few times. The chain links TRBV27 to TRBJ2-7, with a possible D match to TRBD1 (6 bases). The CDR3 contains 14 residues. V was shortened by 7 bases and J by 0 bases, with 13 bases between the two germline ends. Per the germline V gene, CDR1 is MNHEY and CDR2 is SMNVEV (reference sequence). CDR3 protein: CASTRQANSYEQYF. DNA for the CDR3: TGTGCCAGCACCCGACAGGCCAACTCCTACGAGCAGTACTTC.

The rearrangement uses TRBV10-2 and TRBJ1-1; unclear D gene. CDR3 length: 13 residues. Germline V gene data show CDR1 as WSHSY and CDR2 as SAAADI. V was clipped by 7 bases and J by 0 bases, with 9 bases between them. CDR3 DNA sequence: TGCGCCAGCACCCCAACAGTGAACACTGAAGCTTTCTTT. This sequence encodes CASTPTVNTEAFF.

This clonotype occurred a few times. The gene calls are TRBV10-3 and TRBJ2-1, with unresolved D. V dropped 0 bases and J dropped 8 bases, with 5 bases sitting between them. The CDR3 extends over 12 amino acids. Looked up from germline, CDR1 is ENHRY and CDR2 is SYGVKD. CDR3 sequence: CAISESGYEQFF. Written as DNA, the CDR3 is TGTGCCATCAGTGAGTCGGGCTATGAGCAGTTCTTC.

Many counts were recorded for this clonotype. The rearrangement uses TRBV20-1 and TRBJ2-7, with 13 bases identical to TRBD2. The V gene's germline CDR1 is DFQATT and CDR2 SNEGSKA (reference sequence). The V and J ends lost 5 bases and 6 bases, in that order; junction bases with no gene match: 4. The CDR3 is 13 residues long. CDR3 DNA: TGCAGTGCTGGACTAGCGGGAGCGGTCGAGCAGTACTTC. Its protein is CSAGLAGAVEQYF.